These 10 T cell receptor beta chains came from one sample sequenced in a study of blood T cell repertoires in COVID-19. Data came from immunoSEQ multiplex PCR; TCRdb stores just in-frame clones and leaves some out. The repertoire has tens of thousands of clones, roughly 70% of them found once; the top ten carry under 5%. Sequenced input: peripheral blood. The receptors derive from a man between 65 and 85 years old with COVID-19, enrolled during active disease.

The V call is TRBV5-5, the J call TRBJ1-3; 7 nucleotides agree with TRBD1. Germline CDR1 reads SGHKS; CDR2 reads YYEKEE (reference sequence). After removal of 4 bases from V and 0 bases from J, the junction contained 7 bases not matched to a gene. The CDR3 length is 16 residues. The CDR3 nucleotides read TGTGCCAGCAGCCGGGACAGCATCTTCTCTGGAAACACCATATATTTT. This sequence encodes CASSRDSIFSGNTIYF.

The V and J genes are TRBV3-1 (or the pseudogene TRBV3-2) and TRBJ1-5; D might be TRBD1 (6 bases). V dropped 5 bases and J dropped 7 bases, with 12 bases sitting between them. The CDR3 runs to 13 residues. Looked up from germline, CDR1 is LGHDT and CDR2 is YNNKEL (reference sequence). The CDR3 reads CASSATGNQPQHF. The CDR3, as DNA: TGTGCCAGCAGCGCAACAGGGAACCAGCCCCAGCATTTT.

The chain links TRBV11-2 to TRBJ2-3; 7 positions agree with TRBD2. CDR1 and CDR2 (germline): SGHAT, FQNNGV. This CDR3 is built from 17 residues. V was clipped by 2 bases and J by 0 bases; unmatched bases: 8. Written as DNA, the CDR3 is TGTGCCAGCAGCTTATTTGTCGGGAGGACTAGCACAGATACGCAGTATTTT. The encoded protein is CASSLFVGRTSTDTQYF.

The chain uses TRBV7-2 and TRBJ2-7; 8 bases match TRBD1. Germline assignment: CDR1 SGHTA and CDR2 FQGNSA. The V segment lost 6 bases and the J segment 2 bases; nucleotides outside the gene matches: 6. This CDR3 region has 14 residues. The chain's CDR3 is CASSATGVPYEQYF. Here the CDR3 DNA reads TGTGCCAGCAGTGCGACAGGGGTTCCCTACGAGCAGTACTTC.

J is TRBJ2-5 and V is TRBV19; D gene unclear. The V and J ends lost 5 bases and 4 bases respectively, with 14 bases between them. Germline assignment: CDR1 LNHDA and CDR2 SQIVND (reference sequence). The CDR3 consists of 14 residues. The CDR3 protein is CASSSGSSGETQYF. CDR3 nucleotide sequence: TGTGCCAGTAGTTCCGGGTCCTCGGGAGAGACCCAGTACTTC.

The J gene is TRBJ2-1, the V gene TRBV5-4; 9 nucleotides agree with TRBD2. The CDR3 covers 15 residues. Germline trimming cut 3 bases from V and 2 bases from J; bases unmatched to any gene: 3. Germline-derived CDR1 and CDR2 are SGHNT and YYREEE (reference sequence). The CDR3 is CASSYGLATYNEQFF. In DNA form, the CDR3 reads TGTGCCAGCAGCTACGGACTAGCGACCTACAATGAGCAGTTCTTC. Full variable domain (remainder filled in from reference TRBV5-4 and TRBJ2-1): ETGVTQSPTHLIKTRGQQVTLRCSSQSGHNTVSWYQQALGQGPQFIFQYYREEENGRGNFPPRFSGLQFPNYSSELNVNALELDDSALYLCASSYGLATYNEQFFGPGTRLTVL.

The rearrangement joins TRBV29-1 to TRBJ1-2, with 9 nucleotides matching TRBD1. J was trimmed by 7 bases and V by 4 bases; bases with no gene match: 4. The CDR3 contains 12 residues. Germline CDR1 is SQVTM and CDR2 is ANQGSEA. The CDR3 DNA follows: TGCAGCGTTGGGGGGACAGGGTTTGGCTACACCTTC. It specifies CSVGGTGFGYTF.

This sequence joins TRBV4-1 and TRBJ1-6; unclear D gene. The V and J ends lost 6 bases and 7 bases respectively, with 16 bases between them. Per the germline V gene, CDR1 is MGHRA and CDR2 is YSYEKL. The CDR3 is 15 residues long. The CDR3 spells CASSPPPHSNSPLHF. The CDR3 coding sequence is TGCGCCAGCAGTCCTCCTCCCCACAGCAATTCACCCCTCCACTTT.

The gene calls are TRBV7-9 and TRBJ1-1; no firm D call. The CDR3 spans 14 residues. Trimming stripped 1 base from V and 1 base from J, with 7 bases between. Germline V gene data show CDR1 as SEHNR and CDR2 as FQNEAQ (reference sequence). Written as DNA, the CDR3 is TGTGCCAGCAGCTTAGTCGCGGGGAACACTGAAGCTTTCTTT. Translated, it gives CASSLVAGNTEAFF.

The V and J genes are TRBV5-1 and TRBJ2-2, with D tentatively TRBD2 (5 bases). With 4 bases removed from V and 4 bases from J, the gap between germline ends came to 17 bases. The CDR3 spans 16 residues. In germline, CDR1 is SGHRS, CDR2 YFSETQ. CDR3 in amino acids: CASSKDGVLGTGELFF. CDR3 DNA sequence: TGCGCCAGCAGCAAGGACGGGGTACTTGGCACCGGGGAGCTGTTTTTT.